Below are 26 T cell receptor beta chains sequenced from a single sample in a study of CD4+ T cells in melanoma. Produced via immunoSEQ multiplex PCR; TCRdb's table is partial and in-frame only. The data contain 20,000 to 25,000 clones, about 77% of them singletons. All receptors derive from a human donor with melanoma.

The chain recombines TRBV10-3 with TRBJ2-3, with D possibly TRBD1 on 6 matching bases. The CDR3 sequence is 16 residues long. From germline, CDR1 is ENHRY and CDR2 SYGVKD. V dropped 4 bases and J dropped 4 bases, with 18 bases sitting between them. DNA of the CDR3: TGTGCCATCAGTGCGACAGGACGGGTCGTGGCAGATACGCAGTATTTT. This gives the protein CAISATGRVVADTQYF.

The chain joins TRBV7-8 to TRBJ2-7; D is perhaps TRBD2 (6 bases). CDR1 SGHVS and CDR2 FQNEAQ come from the germline V gene. This CDR3 region has 17 residues. V was cut by 11 bases and J by 4 bases, with 30 bases left in between. The CDR3 region is CAVKARRLVEREYEQYF. The CDR3 nucleotides read TGTGCCGTTAAGGCCCGGAGACTAGTGGAAAGAGAATACGAGCAGTACTTC.

The chain is built from TRBV5-1 and TRBJ2-5; D gene unclear. The CDR3 is 13 residues long. Looked up from germline, CDR1 is SGHRS and CDR2 is YFSETQ. V lost 4 bases, J lost 1 base, and 8 bases lay in between. The CDR3 loop is CASSPNAQETQYF. The CDR3 coding sequence is TGCGCCAGCAGCCCCAACGCCCAAGAGACCCAGTACTTC.

Only a few counts were recorded for this clone. The chain recombines TRBV10-1 with TRBJ2-2, with 8 bases lining up with TRBD2. With 9 bases clipped from V and 0 bases from J, the junction kept 9 bases outside the gene matches. The CDR3 is 16 amino acids. CDR1 WNHNN and CDR2 SYGVQD come from the germline V gene (reference sequence). In nucleotides, the CDR3 is TGCGCCAGGGATCCGAGGGGACTAGCGAACACCGGGGAGCTGTTTTTT. Its translation is CARDPRGLANTGELFF.

V is TRBV18 and J is TRBJ1-4; D may be TRBD1 (5 bases). V lost 2 bases to trimming and J lost 8 bases, with 12 bases between them. Germline V gene data show CDR1 as KGHSH and CDR2 as LQKENI. The CDR3 has 14 amino acids. CDR3 DNA: TGTGCCAGCTCACCAGGGGGTATGACGGAAAAACTGTTTTTT. This gives the protein CASSPGGMTEKLFF.

The chain employs TRBV19 and TRBJ1-1; no firm D call. The CDR3 runs 15 residues. The germline V and J ends were trimmed by 0 bases and 0 bases, with 8 bases remaining between them. Germline V gene lookup returns CDR1 LNHDA and CDR2 SQIVND (reference sequence). CDR3 DNA: TGTGCCAGTAGTATAGATGGCAGGATGAACACTGAAGCTTTCTTT. It translates to CASSIDGRMNTEAFF.

Only a few counts were recorded for this clone. V gene TRBV10-3 combines with J gene TRBJ1-1; D is perhaps TRBD1 (6 bases). Per the germline V gene, CDR1 is ENHRY and CDR2 is SYGVKD. The CDR3 contains 16 residues. With 2 bases removed from V and 5 bases from J, the gap between germline ends came to 18 bases. The CDR3 here is CAISEGGEGWETEAFF. DNA of the CDR3: TGTGCCATCAGTGAGGGGGGCGAGGGGTGGGAAACTGAAGCTTTCTTT.

This clone was seen a handful of times. The rearrangement uses TRBV2 and TRBJ1-2, with D tentatively TRBD1 (6 bases). The V gene's germline CDR1 is SNHLY and CDR2 FYNNEI. The CDR3 length is 11 residues. Trimming pared 5 bases from V and 9 bases from J, leaving 10 bases between. CDR3 amino acids: CASSPQGSYTF. The CDR3 DNA is TGTGCCAGCAGTCCACAGGGTAGCTACACCTTC.

The chain is built from TRBV14 and TRBJ2-6; 7 bases are shared with TRBD1. The germline gives CDR1 SGHDN, CDR2 FVKESK. This CDR3 contains 15 residues. The trim removed 5 bases at V and 0 bases at J, leaving 1 base unmatched. For the CDR3, the DNA is TGTGCCAGCAGCTACAGGGGCTCTGGGGCCAACGTCCTGACTTTC. It yields the protein CASSYRGSGANVLTF.

This rearrangement joins TRBV30 to TRBJ1-3, with unresolved D. This CDR3 is built from 13 residues. Germline CDR1 GTSNPN, CDR2 SVGIG (reference sequence). V was shortened by 4 bases and J by 8 bases, with 15 bases between the two germline ends. The DNA for the CDR3 is TGTGCCTGGACGGGAAATAGGGATTACACCATATATTTT. Residues: CAWTGNRDYTIYF.

A few counts support this clone. J is TRBJ2-6 and V is TRBV6-5; D not certain. This CDR3 spans 15 amino acids. Trimming took off 4 bases at V and 2 bases at J, with 9 bases between the two ends. CDR1 is MNHEY and CDR2 is SVGAGI in the germline V gene. CDR3 protein: CASSLSGPGANVLTF. CDR3 DNA: TGTGCCAGCAGTTTATCGGGCCCTGGGGCCAACGTCCTGACTTTC.

The J gene is TRBJ1-6, the V gene TRBV27; 9 positions agree with TRBD1. There are 15 residues in the CDR3. Trimming removed 6 bases from V and 8 bases from J; junction bases left unmatched: 8. Germline values: CDR1 MNHEY, CDR2 SMNVEV (reference sequence). For the CDR3, the DNA is TGTGCCAGCAGGCGGGACAGGGTTGTTCATTCACCCCTCCACTTT. Translation gives CASRRDRVVHSPLHF.

The chain has TRBV19 and TRBJ2-3; D unclear. Germline lookup yields CDR1 LNHDA and CDR2 SQIVND (reference sequence). The CDR3 has 15 residues. Trimming pared 4 bases from V and 0 bases from J, leaving 11 bases between. In DNA, the CDR3 is TGTGCCAGTAGTAATCGTGCTGTTAGCACAGATACGCAGTATTTT. Encoded protein: CASSNRAVSTDTQYF.

The rearrangement links TRBV9 to TRBJ1-1; weak D call: TRBD1 (5 bases). The CDR3 totals 14 residues. Trimming took 0 bases from V and 1 from J, leaving 7 bases between them. Germline loops: CDR1 SGDLS, CDR2 YYNGEE. The CDR3 protein is CASSVVGGNTEAFF. CDR3 coding DNA: TGTGCCAGCAGCGTAGTGGGGGGGAACACTGAAGCTTTCTTT.

The chain employs TRBV7-9 and TRBJ2-1; TRBD1 or TRBD2 may be the D gene (5 bases each). V was trimmed by 4 bases and J by 2 bases, leaving 12 bases between them. The CDR3 length is 15 residues. In germline, CDR1 is SEHNR, CDR2 FQNEAQ (reference sequence). CDR3 nucleotide sequence: TGTGCCAGCAGCTCCGGGACGTCGCCCTACAATGAGCAGTTCTTC. This codes for CASSSGTSPYNEQFF.

A single count supports this clone. The chain employs TRBV30 and TRBJ2-1, with D perhaps being TRBD1 or TRBD2 (6 bases each). The CDR3 loop spans 16 amino acids. The V gene lost 4 bases and the J gene lost 0 bases, with 16 bases spanning the gap. Germline V gene lookup returns CDR1 GTSNPN and CDR2 SVGIG (reference sequence). The CDR3 DNA reads TGTGCCTGGAAACTCTTAGGGGGGAGCTCCTACAATGAGCAGTTCTTC. Its protein is CAWKLLGGSSYNEQFF.

V is TRBV25-1 and J is TRBJ1-1, with TRBD1 as a possible D gene (5 bases). Germline V CDR1 and CDR2: MGHDK, SYGVNS. With 8 bases removed from V and 5 bases from J, the gap between germline ends came to 12 bases. CDR3 length equals 12 residues. The CDR3 protein is CASEAWTTEAFF. The CDR3 nucleotides read TGTGCCAGCGAAGCCTGGACAACTGAAGCTTTCTTT. The full variable domain, completed using reference TRBV25-1 and TRBJ1-1, is EADIYQTPRYLVIGTGKKITLECSQTMGHDKMYWYQQDPGMELHLIHYSYGVNSTEKGDLSSESTVSRIRTEHFPLTLESARPSHTSQYLCASEAWTTEAFFGQGTRLTVV.

The rearrangement links TRBV19 to TRBJ2-1; perhaps D is TRBD1 or TRBD2 (6 bases each). The V and J ends lost 4 bases and 0 bases respectively, with 10 bases between them. Germline values: CDR1 LNHDA, CDR2 SQIVND (reference sequence). The CDR3 is 15 residues long. CDR3 residues: CASSRGGISYNEQFF. The DNA for the CDR3 is TGTGCCAGTAGTAGAGGGGGGATCTCCTACAATGAGCAGTTCTTC.

By share, this clone counts as medium-sized. The V and J genes are TRBV10-2 and TRBJ1-2; the match to TRBD1 covers 8 bases. Germline values: CDR1 WSHSY, CDR2 SAAADI. This CDR3 comprises 13 residues. The trim removed 6 bases at V and 7 bases at J, leaving 7 bases unmatched. The CDR3 is CASSVDRASGYTF. The CDR3 nucleotides read TGCGCCAGCAGCGTGGACAGGGCTAGTGGCTACACCTTC.

The chain joins TRBV7-9 to TRBJ2-5; the match to TRBD1 covers 8 bases. The CDR3 spans 14 residues. Germline V lookup: CDR1 SEHNR, CDR2 FQNEAQ (reference sequence). J was trimmed by 4 bases and V by 4 bases; bases with no gene match: 5. The CDR3 region has the DNA TGTGCCAGCAGCTACAGGGGGTTAGTAGAGACCCAGTACTTC. This codes for CASSYRGLVETQYF.

This chain links TRBV7-2 with TRBJ2-1; D unresolved. The CDR3 is made up of 15 amino acids. V was pared by 1 base and J by 7 bases, with 14 bases between. Germline CDR1 reads SGHTA; CDR2 reads FQGNSA. CDR3 in amino acids: CASSLDRLELNEQFF. The CDR3 coding sequence is TGTGCCAGCAGCTTAGATAGGCTAGAGTTGAATGAGCAGTTCTTC.

The chain employs TRBV5-6 and TRBJ2-6, with D uncertain. The germline V and J ends were trimmed by 0 bases and 4 bases, with 8 bases remaining between them. There are 15 residues in the CDR3. Per the germline V gene, CDR1 is SGHDT and CDR2 is YYEEEE. The CDR3 loop is CASSLVDTGANVLTF. The CDR3 DNA is TGTGCCAGCAGCTTGGTCGATACAGGGGCCAACGTCCTGACTTTC.

The gene calls are TRBV5-1 and TRBJ2-7, with TRBD1 as a possible D gene (7 bases). The V gene lost 3 bases and the J gene lost 3 bases, with 19 bases spanning the gap. CDR3 size: 16 residues. CDR1 SGHRS and CDR2 YFSETQ come from the germline V gene. CDR3 residues: CASSSETGEVVYEQYF. DNA for the CDR3: TGCGCCAGCAGCTCGGAAACAGGGGAGGTTGTCTACGAGCAGTACTTC. Based on the CDR3 plus reference TRBV5-1 and TRBJ2-7, the full variable domain is KAGVTQTPRYLIKTRGQQVTLSCSPISGHRSVSWYQQTPGQGLQFLFEYFSETQRNKGNFPGRFSGRQFSNSRSEMNVSTLELGDSALYLCASSSETGEVVYEQYFGPGTRLTVT.

This clone came up a few times. V and J are TRBV5-1 and TRBJ1-4; no reliable D call. The length of the CDR3 is 15 residues. Germline CDR1 is SGHRS and CDR2 is YFSETQ. V was shortened by 4 bases and J by 8 bases, with 18 bases between the two germline ends. This chain's CDR3 is CASSPGGKIEEKLFF. The DNA for the CDR3 is TGCGCCAGCAGCCCGGGTGGGAAAATCGAGGAAAAACTGTTTTTT.

The V gene is TRBV14, the J gene TRBJ1-1; D remains ambiguous. The CDR3 length is 14 residues. Trimming cost V 4 bases and J 0 bases, with 9 bases left between them. Germline V gene lookup returns CDR1 SGHDN and CDR2 FVKESK. In DNA form, the CDR3 reads TGTGCCAGCAGCCTGCCCGGCATGAACACTGAAGCTTTCTTT. Protein sequence: CASSLPGMNTEAFF.

In DNA form, the CDR3 reads TGTGCCAGCAGTTTGTTGGGGGCCAAAAACATTCAGTACTTC. Translation: CASSLLGAKNIQYF. The gene calls are TRBV27 and TRBJ2-4; no firm D call. This CDR3 has 14 residues. Germline CDR1 reads MNHEY; CDR2 reads SMNVEV (reference sequence). Trimming removed 3 bases at V and 1 base at J, with 7 bases between.